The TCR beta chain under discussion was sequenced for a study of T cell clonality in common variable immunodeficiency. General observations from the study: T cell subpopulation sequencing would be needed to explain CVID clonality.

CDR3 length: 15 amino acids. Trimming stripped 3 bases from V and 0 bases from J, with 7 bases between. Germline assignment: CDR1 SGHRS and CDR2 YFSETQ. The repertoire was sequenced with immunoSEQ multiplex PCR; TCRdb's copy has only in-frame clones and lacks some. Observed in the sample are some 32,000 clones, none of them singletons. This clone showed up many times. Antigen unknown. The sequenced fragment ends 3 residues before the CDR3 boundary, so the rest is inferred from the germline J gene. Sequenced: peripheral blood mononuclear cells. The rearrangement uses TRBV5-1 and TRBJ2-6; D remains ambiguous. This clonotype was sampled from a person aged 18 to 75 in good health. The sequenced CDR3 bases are TGCGCCAGCAGCTCCGGGTCCTCTGGGGCCAACGTC. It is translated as CASSSGSSGANV. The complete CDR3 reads CASSSGSSGANVLTF.